The 8 T cell receptor beta chains below come from one sample, sequenced in a study of CD8 T cells in Susac syndrome. RNA, at about 0.45 to 1 ug, was reverse transcribed with random hexamers. Each CDR3 protein is one row after TCRdb ran MiXCR on the immunoSEQ multiplex PCR reads. The sample lists some 60,000 distinct CDR3 sequences; around nine tenths were seen once. The sample was CD8+ T cells from PBMCs. These TCRs come from a human donor in good health.

This chain uses TRBV12-3 or TRBV12-4 with TRBJ2-2; the D gene is possibly TRBD2 (6 bases). The CDR3 contains 15 residues. V gave up 7 bases and J gave up 1 base, with 13 bases separating them. CDR3 bases: TGTGCCAGCATGGAGGGCAGACGGAACACCGGGGAGCTGTTTTTT. It codes for CASMEGRRNTGELFF.

The chain employs TRBV30 and TRBJ2-2, with D hard to call. The germline gives CDR1 GTSNPN, CDR2 SVGIG (reference sequence). Deletions cut 0 bases from V and 6 bases from J, with 11 bases between. The CDR3 spans 14 residues. The CDR3 protein is CAWSVASAAGELFF. CDR3 sequence (DNA): TGTGCCTGGAGTGTGGCCTCGGCGGCCGGGGAGCTGTTTTTT.

The rearrangement joins TRBV27 to TRBJ2-2, with a weak D call TRBD1 (6 bases). The CDR3 is 13 residues long. Germline loops: CDR1 MNHEY, CDR2 SMNVEV (reference sequence). V was pared by 7 bases and J by 4 bases, with 10 bases between. The CDR3 DNA is TGTGCCAGCACGGACAGCCTCACCGGGGAGCTGTTTTTT. Protein product: CASTDSLTGELFF.

This chain links TRBV7-9 with TRBJ1-1; D remains unclear. CDR1 is SEHNR and CDR2 is FQNEAQ in the germline V gene (reference sequence). Trimming took 2 bases from V and 5 from J, leaving 15 bases between them. The CDR3 loop spans 15 amino acids. The CDR3 loop reads CASSLLGSLETEAFF. The CDR3 DNA is TGTGCCAGCAGCTTACTCGGGTCCCTGGAGACTGAAGCTTTCTTT.

V usage is TRBV12-3 or TRBV12-4 and J usage is TRBJ2-3; 10 bases align to TRBD2. This CDR3 region has 15 residues. With V trimmed by 5 bases and J by 1 base, 3 bases remained unmatched. The CDR3 DNA follows: TGTGCCAGCAGTCCAGGGACTAGCGGCACAGATACGCAGTATTTT. Translating gives CASSPGTSGTDTQYF.

V gene TRBV6-6 combines with J gene TRBJ2-7, with D unclear. This CDR3 comprises 13 residues. Trimming pared 2 bases from V and 0 bases from J, leaving 5 bases between. In germline, CDR1 is MNHNY, CDR2 SVGAGI (reference sequence). DNA for the CDR3: TGTGCCAGCAGTTACGGCCACTCCTACGAGCAGTACTTC. As protein: CASSYGHSYEQYF.

The sample holds one count of this clonotype. The V call is TRBV7-9, the J call TRBJ2-7; D assignment may be TRBD1 or TRBD2 (5 bases each). V lost 3 bases and J 5 bases, leaving 8 bases between the germline ends. This CDR3 region has 12 residues. Germline assignment: CDR1 SEHNR and CDR2 FQNEAQ (reference sequence). CDR3 amino acids: CASSLGVNEQYF. CDR3 coding DNA: TGTGCCAGCAGCTTGGGGGTTAACGAGCAGTACTTC.

This rearrangement joins TRBV27 to TRBJ1-5; perhaps TRBD1 as D (5 bases). Trimming left V 7 bases short and J 4 bases short, with 14 bases between. CDR3 size: 14 residues. Germline CDR1 and CDR2: MNHEY and SMNVEV (reference sequence). CDR3 in amino acids: CASMRRGGNQPQHF. Here the CDR3 DNA reads TGTGCCAGCATGCGGAGGGGTGGGAATCAGCCCCAGCATTTT.